This T cell receptor (beta chain) was identified during a study of T cells in Graves' hyperthyroidism and ophthalmopathy. Using more than 7.5 ml of fresh peripheral blood, PBMCs were prepared. Findings of the study overall: Ophthalmopathy and stable hyperthyroidism were told apart by a 13 V-J model. Expanded thyroid clonotypes (above 0.001) were mostly also found in blood.

The TCR beta CDR3 regions underwent amplification using RNA transcripts as the source. With the HTBI primer set, the TCR CDR3 went through a first round of RT-PCR. One entry per CDR3 protein, called by TCRdb with MiXCR from the multiplex PCR reads. The sample contains hundreds of thousands of distinct CDR3 sequences, roughly 14% of which appear only once. This clonotype was counted many times. Its antigen remains unknown. The sequence came from a man aged 18-30 years with Graves' ophthalmopathy. The sequenced sample consisted of blood.

CDR3 amino acids: CASSLDRDGNQPQHF. DNA for the CDR3: TGTGCCAGCAGCTTAGACAGGGACGGCAATCAGCCCCAGCATTTT. The chain employs TRBV7-2 and TRBJ1-5, with D possibly TRBD1 on 6 matching bases. Deletions cut 1 base from V and 2 bases from J, with 9 bases between. Per germline, CDR1 SGHTA and CDR2 FQGNSA. The CDR3 length is 15 residues.